A selection of T cell receptor beta chains follows, all from one sample in a study of blood T cell repertoires in COVID-19. Method: immunoSEQ multiplex PCR; TCRdb's copy keeps in-frame clones and lacks some. The sample shows 130,000 to 150,000 clones, under 90% of them seen only once. Sequencing was performed on peripheral blood. All receptors come from a human donor in a cohort sampled during active COVID-19. Both conserved end residues are part of each CDR3. D genes are given only for firm matches. Some rows mark clone size as missing; the rest say once, few, many or name a class of expanded clone.

V	D	length	size	J	DNA	CDR3
TRBV3-1/TRBV3-2	NA	15	many	TRBJ2-2	TGTGCCAGCAGCCAAGTTACCAGGGACACCGGGGAGCTGTTTTTT	CASSQVTRDTGELFF
TRBV6-6	NA	13	NA	TRBJ1-5	TGTGCCAGCAGTAATCTTGGGGAGCGGGCCCAGCATTTT	CASSNLGERAQHF
TRBV5-4	TRBD2	15	NA	TRBJ2-7	TGTGCCAGCACCCGTTGGGCTAGCGGGAATAACGAGCAGTACTTC	CASTRWASGNNEQYF
TRBV14	NA	16	once	TRBJ2-5	TGTGCCAGCAGCCAAAGTTTAGTAGGGGACCAAGAGACCCAGTACTTC	CASSQSLVGDQETQYF
TRBV9	TRBD1	14	few	TRBJ1-5	TGTGCCAGCAGCGACGGGACAGGGGATCAGCCCCAGCATTTT	CASSDGTGDQPQHF
TRBV7-2	TRBD1	14	NA	TRBJ2-1	TGTGCCAGCACACGGGACAGGGGGTACAATGAGCAGTTCTTC	CASTRDRGYNEQFF
TRBV25-1	NA	16	NA	TRBJ2-7	TGTGCCAGCTCCCGCGGGTCCGTAGGGTTCTCGTACGAGCAGTACTTC	CASSRGSVGFSYEQYF
TRBV7-9	TRBD1	15	NA	TRBJ2-7	TGTGCCAGCAGTCTGAATGGACAGGCATTCTACGAGCAGTACTTC	CASSLNGQAFYEQYF
TRBV6-1	NA	15	NA	TRBJ1-2	TGTGCCAGCAGTGAACGGCTTCGGGTGGCCTTTGGCTACACCTTC	CASSERLRVAFGYTF
TRBV5-1	TRBD2	16	NA	TRBJ2-1	TGCGCCAGCAGCTTTTCGCGGGAGAGCTCCTACAATGAGCAGTTCTTC	CASSFSRESSYNEQFF
TRBV7-2	NA	14	NA	TRBJ2-3	TGTGCCAGCAGCTTAACTAGCAGGACAGATACGCAGTATTTT	CASSLTSRTDTQYF
TRBV6-6	NA	19	NA	TRBJ1-6	TGTGCCAGCAGCTACAGCAACAGGGTTTCTAGCTCCTATAATTCACCCCTCCACTTT	CASSYSNRVSSSYNSPLHF
TRBV19	TRBD1	16	NA	TRBJ1-4	TGTGCCAGTAGTATCTTCCAGGGGGCTATCAATGAAAAACTGTTTTTT	CASSIFQGAINEKLFF
TRBV5-1	TRBD2	13	NA	TRBJ2-3	TGCGCCAGCAGATCGACTAGCGAAGATACGCAGTATTTT	CASRSTSEDTQYF
TRBV12-2	NA	17	NA	TRBJ1-2	TGTGCAAGTCGCTTAGCGGAGGAGGTAAGACAGGTAGAGGGCTACACCTTC	CASRLAEEVRQVEGYTF